A single TCR beta chain is shown here with its context. Its antigen has not been determined. Per-base quality was not reported, and no clone a single base away is much larger than it. This sample is part of a study of cytomegalovirus exposure and HLA in healthy donors (dated by TCRdb to about 2017). Looking at the study overall: An earlier analysis of several hundred of the donors reported more than 250 Gb of sequence data and approximately 110 million unique TCR beta sequences from 150 million to 200 million T cells. An early release covering more than 500 HLA-typed donors comprised about 290 gigabases of sequencing data and around 85 million unique TCR sequences. Among the roughly 430 genotyped donors, about 85% belonged to the genetic ancestry cluster associated with self-reported Caucasian donors. The aim of the study was to test whether cataloging public T cell receptors could identify signatures of past pathogen exposure. The study used immunosequencing to profile the T cell repertoires of 670 or so subjects and linked those repertoires to cytomegalovirus serostatus. Along with the approximately 620-subject first cohort, a separate validation cohort of about 110 different subjects was used. To predict cytomegalovirus infection status, the study combined high-throughput TCR immunosequencing, statistical association of individual TCRs with disease status, and machine learning. A later analysis re-examined previously published TCR beta repertoires from 600 to 700 donors and added high-resolution HLA genotyping to investigate patterns of TCR occurrence. The later analysis used no new phenotypic data to find candidate immune exposures, relying instead on TCR beta sequences and their occurrence across donors. An earlier analysis of approximately 500 of the donors applied high-throughput TCR beta sequencing to assess whether each TCR beta V gene segment acted as functional or pseudogenic. Donor age, sex, ethnicity and CMV serostatus were compiled together with the repertoire data. A later genetic analysis used genome-wide SNP genotypes for 398 of the 666 donors, treating that subset as a discovery cohort. Every repertoire in the discovery cohort had been generated on one and the same sequencing platform. HLA typing covered class I and class II loci at four-digit resolution. Typing coverage differed by locus: A, B, C, DRB1 and DQB1 were typed in roughly 620-630 donors, DQA1 in 500 to 550, DPA1 in some 610, and DPB1 in 400 to 480. Because of strong linkage in the cohort, roughly five DR-DQ haplotypes were treated as single units for association and clustering. Across some 400 genotyped donors of the cohort, an average of 235,054 unique TCR beta nucleotide sequences per donor were sequenced, and about a sixth of those sequences were non-productive. General study outcomes and caveats: A later genetic analysis reported fewer N-insertions in productive TCRs among donors in an Asian-associated ancestry cluster than the 666-donor mean. V-gene and J-gene trimming of TCR beta chains was associated with a missense DCLRE1C variant in a later genetic analysis, and the association was replicated in an independent cohort. Across donors, most TCR sequences were observed very rarely, whereas some public TCRs were present in many individuals. In an earlier analysis of 450 to 750 of the donors, most TCR beta V segments appeared in productive rearrangements about 87% or about 30% of the time, broadly matching IMGT annotations. The classifier was reported to diagnose cytomegalovirus status with high specificity and sensitivity in both the original cohort and the validation cohort. A further reported finding was that TCR beta sequences accurately predicted the HLA-A and HLA-B alleles for most subjects in the first cohort. Some IMGT-functional V segments, including TRBV6-2 and TRBV6-3, could not be told apart with the 87-base-pair reads, so those segments were excluded. Because HLA typing was missing for some donors at each locus, association tests included only the typed subset. The cohort was sequenced for TCR beta chains only, and without alpha or paired-chain data the features that could be detected were limited. The authors suggested that the approach could potentially be extended to other disease states and immunological phenotypes. Linkage disequilibrium might explain the correlated functional status among segregating V segments, but an unknown experimental factor could not be excluded. Immune exposure information for the cohort was limited to CMV serostatus. A later analysis found that HLA-associated TCR beta chains were more clonally expanded and had lower generation probabilities than equally common non-associated chains. The study gave a list of 150 to 200 TCR beta chains associated with cytomegalovirus. In a later analysis, more than 15,000 TCR beta sequences were associated with specific HLA alleles at a false discovery rate of 0.05. According to a later analysis, TCR association rates differed among HLA loci, with DRB1 alleles showing the most associated TCRs and HLA-C alleles showing the fewest. The presence/absence analyses assumed that sequencing depth was roughly uniform across donors, and that assumption may not be true. Most CMV-associated TCR beta chains appeared to be HLA-restricted in a later analysis, and the HLA associations seemed to be driven largely by CMV exposure. In vitro tests confirmed that a few of the cytomegalovirus-associated TCR beta chains recognize cytomegalovirus antigens. Because counts were too low, about 17 rarely observed V segments, including chromosome 9 orphons, were excluded from the earlier analysis of under 650 of the donors. The sequencing pipeline was judged likely to have produced a cluster of highly shared sequence variants as a technical artifact. A later analysis reported that several top co-occurrence clusters appeared linked to parvovirus B19, influenza, CMV and Epstein-Barr virus. When HLA alleles, especially DR and DQ, strongly co-occurred, attributing TCR associations to individual alleles was difficult.

The cohort comprised hundreds of healthy bone marrow donors. Cohort members were all nominally healthy when sampled, although unrecorded immune exposures were likely present. The donor tested CMV seronegative, placing the donor among the 352 seronegative members of the cohort. Every donor gave a peripheral blood sample, and the peripheral blood mononuclear cells from that sample were used for TCR beta sequencing. Genomic DNA was extracted from the blood cell samples with the Qiagen DNeasy Blood Extraction Kit. Its CDR3 holds 14 amino acids, cysteine through phenylalanine. The DNA shown is the 42-base CDR3, in frame from base 1. Per the germline V gene, SGHAT is the CDR1 and FQNNGV is the CDR2. Libraries were prepared through the immunoSEQ multiplex PCR assay. For the multiplex PCR, a mixture combining 60 forward primers for TCR Vbeta segments and 13 reverse primers for TCR Jbeta segments was used. A multiplex PCR assay on genomic DNA amplified the CDR3 region of rearranged TCR beta genes. On the Illumina HiSeq System, the amplified TCR beta libraries were sequenced as 87-base-pair reads. For the original study's pipeline: Across the 670 or so repertoires, a later analysis counted tens of millions of unique TCR beta chains, roughly 11 million of which were shared by at least two donors. Raw reads were error-corrected and collapsed into unique sequences by a nearest-neighbor algorithm in which closely related sequences were merged to remove PCR and sequencing errors. V, D and J gene segments were assigned by aligning CDR3 sequences to IMGT reference sequences. For a sequence to be retained, a match of at least six nucleotides to both a V gene segment and a J gene segment was required. A rearrangement counted as productive if the CDR3 had no stop codons and remained in frame with V and J, and every other rearrangement counted as non-productive. Following IMGT convention, CDR3 was defined as the stretch from the second conserved V-encoded cysteine to the conserved J-encoded phenylalanine. Sequences without an unambiguous match to a single V gene segment were excluded from the earlier analysis of 450 to 750 of the donors. An earlier analysis of about 600 of the donors called V segments functional above 56.7% productive rearrangements and segregating when the between-donor standard deviation exceeded 5%. A statistical classification framework was built to diagnose cytomegalovirus status from the catalog of TCR beta chain sequences. In a later analysis, TCR nucleotide sequences were compared against IMGT/GENE-DB human TR gene sequences so that V and J genes could be assigned. A later analysis assigned CDR3 sequences and most-parsimonious VDJ recombination scenarios with the TCRdist pipeline. In a later analysis, each TCR beta chain was defined by its CDR3 amino acid sequence together with its V-gene family, and reads lacking a unique V-gene family were excluded. As a way to deal with suspected cross-contamination and a sequencing artifact, a later analysis dropped under 600 nucleotide sequences that were highly shared and had low generation probability. A later analysis calculated a clonal expansion index for each public chain from normalized within-repertoire ranks of inferred template counts. A later analysis computed generation probabilities with a VDJ recombination model fitted to out-of-frame rearrangements, and checked the results against IGoR. Hypergeometric tests were used in a later analysis to score TCR-TCR, TCR-HLA and TCR-CMV co-occurrence, with a repertoire-size bias correction applied to the TCR pairs. A later analysis estimated false discovery rates by permuting HLA or CMV assignments 20 times. In a later analysis, co-occurring TCRs were grouped with DBSCAN, and TCRdist sequence similarity was added when clustering was performed within HLA-allele-positive subsets. Repertoires with fewer than 30,000 or more than 120,000 public chains were left out of co-occurrence clustering, as were about 5 repertoires with anomalous nucleotide sharing. The immuneACCESS repertoire file appears here via TCRdb, limited to in-frame rearrangements. These files lack a portion of the clones; in checked studies, under half of the deficit traces to unresolved V genes, and the cause of the others is not known. The V and J calls and clone size come from that table; D and trimming were worked out from the DNA. Here the sample has about 120,000 clones; roughly 80% occur a single time. The ten largest clonotypes hold under 0.3% of the sample.

In this chain, TRBV11-2 is recombined with TRBJ2-1; 5 matching bases give a weak D call of TRBD2. Sequencing was performed on PBMCs. The TCR was taken from a man aged 50-60 years in good health and CMV-seronegative. The CDR3 loop reads CATSSGSIYNEQFF. At the DNA level, the sequence is TGTGCTACATCGAGCGGATCCATCTACAATGAGCAGTTCTTC. The CDR3 plus the reference TRBV11-2 and TRBJ2-1 genes for the other parts give the full variable domain: EAGVAQSPRYKIIEKRQSVAFWCNPISGHATLYWYQQILGQGPKLLIQFQNNGVVDDSQLPKDRFSAERLKGVDSTLKIQPAKLEDSAVYLCATSSGSIYNEQFFGPGTRLTVL.